This is a list of T cell receptor beta chains from one sample in a study of identical twins. A single record per CDR3 protein comes from TCRdb applying MiXCR to the 5' RACE reads. This sample yields some 260,000 distinct CDR3 sequences, of which around 15% are seen a single time; 7% to 9% belongs to the top ten. Material for sequencing was memory (CD45RO+) T cells sorted from blood. These receptors were collected from a woman aged 18-29 years in good health. The conserved cysteine and the conserved F or W are not part of the CDR3 here. The order of the fields is V gene, J gene, CDR3 protein.

TRBV30	TRBJ1-1	AWSVGNEAF
TRBV6-2/TRBV6-3	TRBJ2-1	ASSYSRGQGNYNEQF
TRBV7-2	TRBJ2-1	ASSSQGASYNEQF
TRBV6-1	TRBJ2-7	ASRGLAGLGEQY
TRBV2	TRBJ2-3	ASNALAGPDTQY
TRBV12-3/TRBV12-4	TRBJ2-1	ASSSALAGNNEQF
TRBV5-1	TRBJ2-2	ASSLEGRELF
TRBV7-2	TRBJ2-1	ASSFFRSGNEQF
TRBV11-1	TRBJ2-1	ASSLVGGTSGSYNEQF
TRBV28	TRBJ2-7	ASSLSAAYEQY
TRBV15	TRBJ2-3	ATSRGVESTDTQY
TRBV25-1	TRBJ2-7	ASADRYEQY
TRBV11-2	TRBJ2-7	ASSLMQPEQY
TRBV5-1	TRBJ2-2	ASTSLAHTGELF
TRBV3-1	TRBJ1-1	ASSQDPRPTEAF
TRBV29-1	TRBJ1-3	SARQGSGNTIY
TRBV9	TRBJ1-1	ASSVGRDSEAF
TRBV20-1	TRBJ2-7	SARELAGVHEQY
TRBV27	TRBJ1-1	ASSFWPDFNTEAF
TRBV20-1	TRBJ2-1	SASDIQGRGNEQF
TRBV28	TRBJ2-5	ASMKQGVRETQY
TRBV3-1	TRBJ2-5	ASSRSLSAGGRETQY
TRBV20-1	TRBJ2-5	SVTTGADQETQY
TRBV20-1	TRBJ2-7	SASVGAGQGEQY
TRBV6-1	TRBJ2-5	ASSPQLAGGETQY
TRBV7-9	TRBJ1-6	ASGTSSYNSPLH
TRBV19	TRBJ2-2	ASSIAPGKVGELF
TRBV12-3/TRBV12-4	TRBJ1-3	ASSLVQGAGNTIY
TRBV5-1	TRBJ1-1	ASSLGFGWNTEAF
TRBV2	TRBJ2-5	ASSNLQETQY
TRBV15	TRBJ1-4	ATSHPTGLGEKLF
TRBV6-5	TRBJ2-1	ASSYSSGTGSYNEQF
TRBV9	TRBJ1-1	ASSVGLRTGGIGGNTEAF
TRBV6-5	TRBJ1-2	ASSYSILGNYGYT
TRBV9	TRBJ1-2	ASSVEAGRGYT
TRBV14	TRBJ1-1	ASSRGGDTEAF
TRBV20-1	TRBJ1-2	SARAGTGHGYT
TRBV5-1	TRBJ1-5	ASSLGGGQDQPQH
TRBV20-1	TRBJ1-4	SAHSDGTTNEKLF
TRBV5-6	TRBJ2-4	ASSPREGGNIQY
TRBV9	TRBJ2-7	ASSSTGLAGTYEQY
TRBV20-1	TRBJ2-1	SAVRLAGLLMSSYNEQF